These 18 T cell receptor beta chains were sequenced from one sample in a study of cytomegalovirus exposure and HLA in healthy donors. Primers: 60 Vbeta forward and 13 Jbeta reverse. Clones were sequenced by immunoSEQ multiplex PCR, and TCRdb holds only the in-frame ones, with some missing. Here the sample spans 200,000 to 250,000 clones, approximately 80% being singletons. Source material: PBMCs. These receptor sequences come from a girl aged 2-10 years in good health and CMV-seronegative.

The chain recombines TRBV6-5 with TRBJ1-2; maybe TRBD1 (5 bases). The V gene's germline CDR1 is MNHEY and CDR2 SVGAGI. Trimming shortened V by 8 bases and J by 8 bases, and 12 bases separated the two germline ends. This CDR3 spans 11 amino acids. The CDR3 nucleotides read TGTGCCAGCCTCATGGGGCCCGGCTACACCTTC. Translated: CASLMGPGYTF.

The chain joins TRBV6-1 to TRBJ1-2, with 10 bases aligning to TRBD1. CDR3 size: 16 residues. CDR1 and CDR2 (germline): MNHNS, SASEGT. The V segment lost 3 bases and the J segment 1 base; nucleotides outside the gene matches: 5. CDR3 bases: TGTGCCAGCAGTGACCGACAGGGGGCGGGTAACTATGGCTACACCTTC. Translated: CASSDRQGAGNYGYTF.

This sequence joins TRBV6-1 and TRBJ2-7, with 8 bases aligning to TRBD1. Germline trimming cut 4 bases from V and 2 bases from J; bases unmatched to any gene: 7. The CDR3 has 15 amino acids. Germline assignment: CDR1 MNHNS and CDR2 SASEGT. CDR3 in DNA: TGTGCCAGCAGTGTGTTCGACAGGGGAGCCTACGAGCAGTACTTC. It translates to CASSVFDRGAYEQYF.

The chain employs TRBV6-5 and TRBJ1-2, with a weak D call TRBD1 (6 bases). Germline CDR1 reads MNHEY; CDR2 reads SVGAGI. The CDR3 has 15 residues. V lost 4 bases and J lost 7, with 19 bases in between. The chain's CDR3 is CASSWLSGGASGYTF. The CDR3 coding sequence is TGTGCCAGCAGTTGGTTGTCGGGGGGCGCTTCTGGCTACACCTTC.

On this clone: The same CDR3 can be traced to other DNA sequences in this sample. CDR3 in DNA: TGTGCCAGCAGCGAAAGGGGATACGAGCAGTACTTC. This gives the protein CASSERGYEQYF. This chain connects TRBV6-1 to TRBJ2-7; TRBD1 is a possible D gene (5 bases). Per germline, CDR1 MNHNS and CDR2 SASEGT. CDR3 length equals 12 residues. The V end lost 6 bases, the J end lost 4 bases, and 10 bases lay between the germline ends.

This clone was observed a few times. The chain employs TRBV18 and TRBJ1-1; D gene uncertain. Deletions cut 6 bases from V and 4 bases from J, with 18 bases between. The CDR3 contains 15 residues. In germline, CDR1 is KGHSH, CDR2 LQKENI. CDR3 coding DNA: TGTGCCAGCTCCCCATCTTGGCTCGAGGGCACTGAAGCTTTCTTT. Protein product: CASSPSWLEGTEAFF.

The chain links TRBV2 to TRBJ1-2, with D tentatively TRBD1 (6 bases). Germline V gene lookup returns CDR1 SNHLY and CDR2 FYNNEI. The germline V and J ends were trimmed by 3 bases and 3 bases, with 11 bases remaining between them. The CDR3 spans 14 residues. The CDR3, as DNA: TGTGCCAGCAGTGACCAGGGGATCCACTATGGCTACACCTTC. Translation: CASSDQGIHYGYTF.

This chain links TRBV19 with TRBJ1-4; no clear D. V was pared by 3 bases and J by 3 bases, with 11 bases between. The CDR3 length is 15 residues. Germline assignment: CDR1 LNHDA and CDR2 SQIVND (reference sequence). The CDR3 here is CASSILKSANEKLFF. CDR3 DNA: TGTGCCAGTAGTATCCTCAAGTCAGCTAATGAAAAACTGTTTTTT. Full variable domain (rest looked up from reference TRBV19 and TRBJ1-4): DGGITQSPKYLFRKEGQNVTLSCEQNLNHDAMYWYRQDPGQGLRLIYYSQIVNDFQKGDIAEGYSVSREKKESFPLTVTSAQKNPTAFYLCASSILKSANEKLFFGSGTQLSVL.

CDR3 sequence (DNA): TGTGCCAGCAGCTCAGGACTAGCGGGAGGGCCTGGTCACCAGTTCTTC. It specifies CASSSGLAGGPGHQFF. The chain carries TRBV7-9 and TRBJ2-1; 15 bases fit TRBD2. This CDR3 has 16 residues. Germline V gene data show CDR1 as SEHNR and CDR2 as FQNEAQ (reference sequence). V lost 4 bases, J lost 13 bases, and 11 bases stayed unmatched.

This chain connects TRBV23-1 to TRBJ2-7, with 7 positions matching TRBD1. TRBV23-1 is recorded as an ORF, its role being uncertain. V lost 2 bases and J lost 0; bases outside the gene matches: 10. The CDR3 is 17 residues long. The CDR3 region has the DNA TGCGCCAGCAGTCAAGATCCTTGGACAGGCTACTCCTACGAGCAGTACTTC. This sequence encodes CASSQDPWTGYSYEQYF.

The genes are TRBV6-5 and TRBJ1-4, with 7 bases that match TRBD1. The V gene's germline CDR1 is MNHEY and CDR2 SVGAGI. The CDR3 extends over 14 amino acids. Losses at the gene ends were 6 bases for V and 10 bases for J; bases not matched to a gene: 11. In DNA form, the CDR3 reads TGTGCCAGCAGCCGACAGGGAAGTTCAGGAAAACTGTTTTTT. It codes for CASSRQGSSGKLFF.

The genes are TRBV10-3 and TRBJ2-5, with 11 bases lining up with TRBD2. CDR3 length equals 15 residues. V gave up 4 bases and J gave up 2 bases; unmatched junction bases: 3. Germline CDR1 reads ENHRY; CDR2 reads SYGVKD. The CDR3 DNA follows: TGTGCCATCAGTGCTAGCGGGGGGTCTCAAGAGACCCAGTACTTC. Protein sequence: CAISASGGSQETQYF.

This rearrangement joins TRBV2 to TRBJ2-3, with D possibly TRBD2 on 6 matching bases. V gave up 0 bases and J gave up 1 base, with 8 bases separating them. CDR3 length: 15 amino acids. Germline V gene data show CDR1 as SNHLY and CDR2 as FYNNEI. CDR3 sequence reads: CASSEARGGTDTQYF. In nucleotides, the CDR3 is TGTGCCAGCAGTGAAGCGCGGGGCGGCACAGATACGCAGTATTTT. Supplemented by reference TRBV2 and TRBJ2-3, the full variable domain reads EPEVTQTPSHQVTQMGQEVILRCVPISNHLYFYWYRQILGQKVEFLVSFYNNEISEKSEIFDDQFSVERPDGSNFTLKIRSTKLEDSAMYFCASSEARGGTDTQYFGPGTRLTVL.

This clone showed up just once. This rearrangement joins TRBV2 to TRBJ1-2; 7 bases fit TRBD1. The CDR3 length is 14 residues. Germline values: CDR1 SNHLY, CDR2 FYNNEI. V lost 9 bases, J lost 6 bases, and 13 bases stayed unmatched. For the CDR3, the DNA is TGTGCCAGTCGAATCACCCGGGACAGACATGGCTACACCTTC. The encoded protein is CASRITRDRHGYTF.

A few counts support this clone. V gene TRBV5-6 combines with J gene TRBJ1-4; D call uncertain. The CDR3 extends over 15 amino acids. Per germline, CDR1 SGHDT and CDR2 YYEEEE. Trimming stripped 1 base from V and 0 bases from J, with 7 bases between. CDR3 nucleotides: TGTGCCAGCAGCTTGACGGTATCAACTAATGAAAAACTGTTTTTT. Protein: CASSLTVSTNEKLFF.

Notes on this clone: The junction shows a germline mismatch at one end, possibly a read error. J is TRBJ1-1 and V is TRBV5-1, with 11 bases that match TRBD1. Germline-derived CDR1 and CDR2 are SGHRS and YFSETQ. The CDR3 length is 16 residues. CDR3 amino acids: CASSSLGQGVGTEASF. In nucleotides, the CDR3 is TGCGCCAGCAGCTCCCTGGGACAGGGGGTTGGCACTGAAGCTTCCTTT.

The chain couples TRBV6-5 to TRBJ1-1; D unresolved. Trimming pared 0 bases from V and 5 bases from J, leaving 7 bases between. The germline V gene has CDR1 MNHEY and CDR2 SVGAGI. The CDR3 has 13 residues. The CDR3 sequence is CASSYSLETEAFF. The DNA of the CDR3 is TGTGCCAGCAGTTACTCTTTGGAGACTGAAGCTTTCTTT.

The chain joins TRBV10-3 to TRBJ1-1, with D uncertain. The CDR3 runs 15 residues. V shed 10 bases and J shed 0 bases, with 18 bases lying between them. Germline V gene lookup returns CDR1 ENHRY and CDR2 SYGVKD. This CDR3 is CATNGRETMNTEAFF. The CDR3 DNA follows: TGTGCCACCAACGGGAGGGAAACTATGAACACTGAAGCTTTCTTT.